A single sample is the source of the 13 T cell receptor beta chains below, sequenced in a study of human T cells and chemical hapten exposure listed by TCRdb under 2021. The time point label of this sample denotes: patch test 3, about 24 weeks after DPC sensitization. This specimen's treatment or condition label, per the study, means: therapeutic diphenylcyclopropenone sensitization with weekly scalp DPC. The library was produced with RACE. The sequencer was a NextSeq 500. In-frame beta chains were kept once TCRdb had trimmed the public reads at Q25 with fastp and called clones with MiXCR. Each CDR3 protein appears once, grouped with its most common genes and DNA. For this sample there are some 62,000 distinct CDR3 sequences; about 10% appear just once. More than 2% of the sample belongs to the ten largest clones. Sequencing was performed on whole blood, taken in connection with sensitization to the hapten diphenylcyclopropenone (DPC). The receptors stem from a woman in her thirties with alopecia areata. Some clones in this sample may be carry-over from other donors' samples.

The chain is built from TRBV28 and TRBJ2-3; TRBD2 aligns across 9 bases. Germline CDR1 reads MDHEN; CDR2 reads SYDVKM. The CDR3 has 16 residues. The ends lost 6 bases at V and 2 bases at J; junction bases unmatched: 9. DNA for the CDR3: TGTGCCAGCAGCTCCCCGCAGGGACTAGCCACAGATACGCAGTATTTT. It specifies CASSSPQGLATDTQYF.

This clonotype has more than one count but fewer than ten. The gene calls are TRBV4-3 and TRBJ2-4, with D hard to call. Trimming took 0 bases from V and 6 from J, leaving 15 bases between them. CDR3 length: 16 residues. CDR1 and CDR2 (germline): LGHNA, YSLEER. In nucleotides, the CDR3 is TGCGCCAGCAGCCAAGATTTGGGATCTCCGGGAAACATTCAGTACTTC. It specifies CASSQDLGSPGNIQYF.

The chain joins TRBV20-1 to TRBJ1-1; D is undetermined. The CDR3 spans 13 residues. Germline V CDR1 and CDR2: DFQATT, SNEGSKA (reference sequence). V dropped 1 base and J dropped 10 bases, with 16 bases sitting between them. CDR3 protein: CSARGAVRQGAFF. As DNA, the CDR3 is TGCAGTGCTAGAGGGGCCGTCAGACAAGGAGCTTTCTTT.

This clonotype showed up just a few times. CDR3 in amino acids: CSAARDRVSNEQYF. DNA for the CDR3: TGCAGCGCTGCCCGGGACAGGGTAAGCAACGAGCAGTACTTC. The rearrangement uses TRBV29-1 and TRBJ2-7; 9 bases line up with TRBD1. In germline, CDR1 is SQVTM, CDR2 ANQGSEA. This CDR3 has 14 residues. Trimming at V came to 7 bases and at J to 5 bases, leaving 12 bases not matched to a gene.

The chain recombines TRBV6-2 or TRBV6-3 with TRBJ2-4; D may be TRBD2 (5 bases). Trimming took 7 bases from V and 0 from J, leaving 16 bases between them. The germline CDR1 and CDR2 sequences are MNHEY and SVGEGT. The CDR3 contains 16 residues. CDR3 DNA sequence: TGTGCCAGCACCCCAACTGGCGGACTAGCCAAAAACATTCAGTACTTC. It yields the protein CASTPTGGLAKNIQYF.

The CDR3 region is CASSQDPGRSSYNEQFF. CDR3 DNA: TGCGCCAGCAGCCAAGATCCCGGACGGAGCTCCTACAATGAGCAGTTCTTC. The gene calls are TRBV4-3 and TRBJ2-1; D is unresolved. The CDR3 sequence is 17 residues long. The germline CDR1 and CDR2 sequences are LGHNA and YSLEER. Trimming left V 0 bases short and J 0 bases short, with 12 bases between.

In its sample, this clonotype was seen many times. J is TRBJ1-2 and V is TRBV21-1; TRBD1, the table's D call, lacks a check against the DNA. TRBV21-1 counts as a pseudogene. This CDR3 spans 17 amino acids. CDR3 DNA: TGTGCCAGCAGCAGGCAGAACCGGGACAGGGAGCTGGTGGGCTACACCTTC. This gives the protein CASSRQNRDRELVGYTF.

V usage is TRBV27 and J usage is TRBJ2-2, with TRBD1 identical over 8 bases. V lost 3 bases to trimming and J lost 12 bases; unmatched junction nucleotides: 15. The germline CDR1 and CDR2 sequences are MNHEY and SMNVEV (reference sequence). The CDR3 spans 16 residues. CDR3 sequence (DNA): TGTGCCAGCAGTTTGCAGGGGGCCCTAGGAGTGTCGAAGCTGTTTTTT. This gives the protein CASSLQGALGVSKLFF.

This clonotype was detected a few times. The CDR3 here is CASSLGGRTEAFF. DNA of the CDR3: TGTGCCAGCAGCTTAGGGGGGAGGACTGAAGCTTTCTTT. The rearrangement uses TRBV7-8 and TRBJ1-1; D perhaps matches TRBD1 (5 bases). This CDR3 has 13 amino acids. Looked up from germline, CDR1 is SGHVS and CDR2 is FQNEAQ. Trimming took off 1 base at V and 5 bases at J, with 8 bases between the two ends.

This clonotype was seen at least ten times. V and J are TRBV5-4 and TRBJ1-4; 8 bases are a match to TRBD1. Trimming at V came to 5 bases and at J to 8 bases, leaving 8 bases not matched to a gene. The CDR3 extends over 14 amino acids. Germline assignment: CDR1 SGHNT and CDR2 YYREEE (reference sequence). CDR3: CASSRQGPQEKLFF. CDR3 nucleotide sequence: TGTGCCAGCAGTAGACAGGGGCCCCAGGAAAAACTGTTTTTT.

In its sample, this clonotype was seen many times. The J gene is TRBJ2-1, the V gene TRBV9; D unresolved. The CDR3 is 13 residues long. CDR1 and CDR2 from the germline V gene are SGDLS and YYNGEE. Trimming shortened V by 5 bases and J by 5 bases, and 11 bases separated the two germline ends. Here the CDR3 reads CASSINTHNEQFF. In DNA, the CDR3 is TGTGCCAGCAGTATCAACACCCACAATGAGCAGTTCTTC.

The sample holds many counts of this clonotype. The rearrangement uses TRBV9 and TRBJ2-3; no definite D call. Trimming cost V 3 bases and J 5 bases, with 7 bases left between them. Germline CDR1 SGDLS, CDR2 YYNGEE. There are 12 residues in the CDR3. The CDR3 nucleotides read TGTGCCAGCAGCGGGCAAATAGATACGCAGTATTTT. Protein product: CASSGQIDTQYF. The whole variable domain, filled in from reference TRBV9 and TRBJ2-3, reads DSGVTQTPKHLITATGQRVTLRCSPRSGDLSVYWYQQSLDQGLQFLIQYYNGEERAKGNILERFSAQQFPDLHSELNLSSLELGDSALYFCASSGQIDTQYFGPGTRLTVL.

The J gene is TRBJ1-1, the V gene TRBV30, with D possibly being TRBD1 (5 bases). The CDR3 length is 12 residues. Germline CDR1 is GTSNPN and CDR2 is SVGIG (reference sequence). V lost 0 bases, J lost 8 bases, and 10 bases lay in between. Written as DNA, the CDR3 is TGTGCCTGGAGTGTAAGTCAGGGCGAAGCTTTCTTT. Residues: CAWSVSQGEAFF.